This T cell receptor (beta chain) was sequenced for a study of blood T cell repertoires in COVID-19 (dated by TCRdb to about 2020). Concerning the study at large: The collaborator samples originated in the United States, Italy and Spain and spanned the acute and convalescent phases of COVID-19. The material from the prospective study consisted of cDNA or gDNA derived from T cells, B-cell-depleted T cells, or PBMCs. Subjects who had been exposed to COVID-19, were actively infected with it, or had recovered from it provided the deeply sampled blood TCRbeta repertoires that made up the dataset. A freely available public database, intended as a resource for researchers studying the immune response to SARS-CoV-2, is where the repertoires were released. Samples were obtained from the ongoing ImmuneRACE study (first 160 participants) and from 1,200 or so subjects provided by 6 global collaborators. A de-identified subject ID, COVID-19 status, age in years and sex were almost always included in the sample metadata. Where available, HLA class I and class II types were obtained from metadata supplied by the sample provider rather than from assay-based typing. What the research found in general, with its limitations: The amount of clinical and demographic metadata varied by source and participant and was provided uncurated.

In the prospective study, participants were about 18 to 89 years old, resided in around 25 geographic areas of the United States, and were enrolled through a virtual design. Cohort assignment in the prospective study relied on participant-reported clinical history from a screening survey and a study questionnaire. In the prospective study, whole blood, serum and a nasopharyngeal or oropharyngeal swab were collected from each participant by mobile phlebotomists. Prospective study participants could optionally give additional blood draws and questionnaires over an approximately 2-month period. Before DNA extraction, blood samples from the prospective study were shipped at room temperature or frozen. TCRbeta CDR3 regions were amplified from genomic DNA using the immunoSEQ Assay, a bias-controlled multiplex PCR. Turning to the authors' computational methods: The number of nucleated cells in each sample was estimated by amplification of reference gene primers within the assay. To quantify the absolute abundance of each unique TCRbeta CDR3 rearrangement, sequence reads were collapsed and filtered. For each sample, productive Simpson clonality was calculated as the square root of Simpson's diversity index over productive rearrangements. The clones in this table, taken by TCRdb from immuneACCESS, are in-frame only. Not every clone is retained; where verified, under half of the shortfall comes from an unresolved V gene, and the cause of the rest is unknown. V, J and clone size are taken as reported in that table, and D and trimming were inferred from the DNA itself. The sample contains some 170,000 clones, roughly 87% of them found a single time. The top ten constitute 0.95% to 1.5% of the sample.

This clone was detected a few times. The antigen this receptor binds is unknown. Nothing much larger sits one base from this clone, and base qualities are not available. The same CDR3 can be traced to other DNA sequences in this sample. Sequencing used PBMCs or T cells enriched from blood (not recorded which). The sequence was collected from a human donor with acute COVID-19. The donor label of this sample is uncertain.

The nucleotide sequence is given as TGCAGTGCTAGAACAGGGGCCGAGCAGTACTTC. Its translation is CSARTGAEQYF. The V and J segments used are TRBV20-1 and TRBJ2-7; 7 bases in the middle match TRBD1. The CDR3 contains 11 residues, cysteine and phenylalanine counted. The entry retains the CDR3 DNA only, 33 bases that are in frame from base 1. The germline V end is reduced by 2 bases and the J end by 6 bases; junction bases left unmatched: 1. CDR1 is given as DFQATT and CDR2 as SNEGSKA, both from the germline V gene (reference sequence).